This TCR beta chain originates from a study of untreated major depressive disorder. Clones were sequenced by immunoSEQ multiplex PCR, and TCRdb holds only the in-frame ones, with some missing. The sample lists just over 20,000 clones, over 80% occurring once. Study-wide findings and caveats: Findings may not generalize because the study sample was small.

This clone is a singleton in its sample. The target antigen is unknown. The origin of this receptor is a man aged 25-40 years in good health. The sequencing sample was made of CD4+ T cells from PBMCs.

The CDR3 coding sequence is TGCGCCAGCAGCTTGGGTGAAATCCCAGATACGCAGTATTTT. Amino acids: CASSLGEIPDTQYF. The genes are TRBV5-1 and TRBJ2-3; D is unclear. Looked up from germline, CDR1 is SGHRS and CDR2 is YFSETQ. The V and J ends lost 0 bases and 4 bases respectively, with 9 bases between them. The CDR3 length is 14 residues.